This T cell receptor beta chain was recorded in a study of shared clonotypes between healthy human individuals. V was trimmed by 4 bases and J by 7 bases, leaving 8 bases between them. The CDR3 has 12 residues. Germline assignment: CDR1 KGHSH and CDR2 LQKENI. Profiled with immunoSEQ multiplex PCR; TCRdb holds only in-frame clones, not every one. Altogether under 650,000 clones are present, almost 97% being singletons, with the ten largest covering about 0.064%. V is TRBV18 and J is TRBJ1-5; D unclear. The sequencing input was naive CD4+ T cells sorted from blood. Documented subset: CD45RA+ positively selected. This sequence originates from a woman in her twenties or thirties in good health. The CDR3 DNA reads TGTGCCAGCTCACTTGGGAAGCAGCCCCAGCATTTT. Amino acid sequence: CASSLGKQPQHF.